The rows below give T cell receptor beta chains drawn from one sample of a study of blood T cell repertoires in COVID-19. The method was immunoSEQ multiplex PCR; TCRdb's version includes in-frame clones alone and lacks a portion of them. Of some 160,000 clones in the sample, approximately 82% are singletons; the top ten hold roughly 13%. The sample taken for sequencing was peripheral blood. These receptors came from a man in his 70s who had recovered from COVID-19. Each CDR3 is given with its conserved first and last residue. Fields, in order: CDR3 protein, CDR3 DNA, D gene, clone size, V gene, J gene. D genes are given only for firm matches. Clone size is given for some rows only: seen once, a few or many times, or a class if the clone is expanded.

CASSLTGGPDEQFF	TGTGCCAGCAGCTTAACGGGAGGGCCGGATGAGCAGTTCTTC	TRBD2	NA	TRBV7-2	TRBJ2-1
CASSQGLAVSTDTQYF	TGCGCCAGCAGCCAAGGTTTAGCGGTGAGCACAGATACGCAGTATTTT	NA	NA	TRBV4-1	TRBJ2-3
CASSPHLKSDPGDEQFF	TGTGCCAGCAGCCCCCACCTGAAAAGCGACCCCGGGGATGAGCAGTTCTTC	NA	NA	TRBV5-4	TRBJ2-1
CASSLIVGDYGYTF	TGTGCCAGCAGCTTGATTGTAGGGGACTATGGCTACACCTTC	NA	NA	TRBV7-2	TRBJ1-2
CASTQTRGADEQFF	TGTGCCAGCACGCAGACACGGGGAGCCGATGAGCAGTTCTTC	NA	once	TRBV11-2	TRBJ2-1
CASSLAGSYGYTF	TGTGCCAGCAGCTTAGCAGGGAGCTATGGCTACACCTTC	NA	NA	TRBV7-9	TRBJ1-2
CASSLLLSTDTQYF	TGTGCCAGCAGTTTACTCCTCAGCACAGATACGCAGTATTTT	NA	NA	TRBV27	TRBJ2-3
CASSVGLAGTDTQYF	TGTGCCAGCAGCGTCGGACTAGCAGGCACAGATACGCAGTATTTT	TRBD2	NA	TRBV3-1/TRBV3-2	TRBJ2-3
CASSRGQESQAFF	TGTGCCAGCAGTAGAGGACAGGAAAGCCAAGCTTTCTTT	TRBD1	NA	TRBV12-3/TRBV12-4	TRBJ1-1
CASSLANGFTGELFF	TGCGCCAGCAGCTTGGCCAACGGTTTCACCGGGGAGCTGTTTTTT	NA	few	TRBV5-1	TRBJ2-2
CASSPGGNGREKLFF	TGCGCCAGCAGCCCGGGGGGGAATGGTAGAGAAAAACTGTTTTTT	NA	NA	TRBV5-1	TRBJ1-4
CASSKWASDYEQYF	TGTGCCAGTAGTAAGTGGGCTAGCGATTACGAGCAGTACTTC	NA	NA	TRBV19	TRBJ2-7
CASSLLPGQGNTGELFF	TGTGCCAGCAGCCTCTTACCGGGACAGGGGAACACCGGGGAGCTGTTTTTT	TRBD1	once	TRBV11-3	TRBJ2-2
CASSKTGLAGGKLSEQFF	TGTGCCAGCAGCAAGACGGGACTAGCGGGAGGAAAGCTAAGTGAGCAGTTCTTC	TRBD2	NA	TRBV3-1/TRBV3-2	TRBJ2-1
CASSQGAARTEAFF	TGTGCCAGCAGCCAGGGGGCCGCGAGGACTGAAGCTTTCTTT	TRBD1	NA	TRBV7-9	TRBJ1-1
CASSPRGTVSGNTIYF	TGTGCCAGCAGCCCCCGGGGGACAGTCTCTGGAAACACCATATATTTT	TRBD1	NA	TRBV7-9	TRBJ1-3
CASRGLLNTLNTGELFF	TGTGCCAGCAGGGGACTACTCAACACTCTGAACACCGGGGAGCTGTTTTTT	TRBD2	NA	TRBV27	TRBJ2-2
CASSLRETGGSPLHF	TGTGCCAGCAGCTTAAGGGAGACAGGGGGTTCACCCCTCCACTTT	TRBD1	NA	TRBV7-2	TRBJ1-6
CASSSGLATNGELFF	TGTGCCAGCTCATCTGGACTAGCGACGAACGGGGAGCTGTTTTTT	TRBD2	NA	TRBV18	TRBJ2-2
CASSVSGLAGGLDTQYF	TGTGCCAGCAGCGTTTCCGGACTAGCGGGAGGGTTGGATACGCAGTATTTT	TRBD2	once	TRBV9	TRBJ2-3
CASSPTGQGGSGGELFF	TGTGCCAGCTCACCGACCGGACAGGGGGGTTCTGGCGGGGAGCTGTTTTTT	TRBD1	NA	TRBV18	TRBJ2-2
CASSPQQGAYNEQFF	TGTGCCAGCAGCCCCCAACAGGGGGCTTACAATGAGCAGTTCTTC	TRBD1	NA	TRBV7-6	TRBJ2-1
CASSQSPTRNYGYTF	TGCGCCAGCAGTCAATCGCCCACAAGAAACTATGGCTACACCTTC	NA	few	TRBV23-1	TRBJ1-2
CSVEGGQQARETQYF	TGCAGCGTTGAAGGTGGACAACAAGCGCGAGAGACCCAGTACTTC	NA	NA	TRBV29-1	TRBJ2-5
CASKLLQGAASPLHF	TGTGCCAGCAAGCTATTACAGGGGGCAGCTTCACCCCTCCACTTT	TRBD1	NA	TRBV2	TRBJ1-6
CASSFSYEQYF	TGTGCCAGCAGCTTCAGCTACGAGCAGTACTTC	NA	NA	TRBV7-2	TRBJ2-7
CASSTSSGSVEYEQFF	TGTGCCAGCAGCACCTCTAGCGGGAGTGTTGAATATGAGCAGTTCTTC	TRBD2	NA	TRBV9	TRBJ2-1
CASRMTGRNSYEQYF	TGTGCCAGCAGGATGACAGGGCGAAATAGTTACGAGCAGTACTTC	TRBD1	few	TRBV2	TRBJ2-7
CASSIGLAGVTGELFF	TGTGCCAGTAGTATAGGACTAGCGGGGGTCACCGGGGAGCTGTTTTTT	TRBD2	few	TRBV19	TRBJ2-2
CASSQSGYSSYEQYF	TGTGCCAGCAGTCAAAGCGGATACAGCTCCTACGAGCAGTACTTC	NA	NA	TRBV6-5	TRBJ2-7
CASSSGRGQGPRNEQFF	TGTGCCAGCAGCTCAGGAAGGGGACAGGGTCCACGCAATGAGCAGTTCTTC	NA	NA	TRBV21-1	TRBJ2-1
CAIEDSSTDTQYF	TGTGCCATAGAGGACTCTTCCACAGATACGCAGTATTTT	NA	NA	TRBV28	TRBJ2-3
CAWSVLGGAYGYTF	TGTGCCTGGAGTGTACTTGGAGGGGCCTATGGCTACACCTTC	NA	NA	TRBV30	TRBJ1-2
CASSYPRSGRAWETQYF	TGTGCCAGCAGTTATCCCCGCAGCGGGAGGGCTTGGGAGACCCAGTACTTC	TRBD2	NA	TRBV6-9	TRBJ2-5
CASSPTGTLSGNTIYF	TGTGCCAGCAGCCCAACCGGGACACTCTCTGGAAACACCATATATTTT	NA	NA	TRBV7-6	TRBJ1-3
CASSISPSSGNTIYF	TGTGCCAGTAGTATATCTCCGAGCTCTGGAAACACCATATATTTT	NA	NA	TRBV19	TRBJ1-3
CASSLVAGGPGETQYF	TGTGCCAGCAGCTTAGTGGCGGGAGGGCCGGGAGAGACCCAGTACTTC	TRBD2	NA	TRBV7-2	TRBJ2-5
CASYREAGNTIYF	TGTGCCAGCTACAGGGAAGCTGGAAACACCATATATTTT	NA	NA	TRBV6-5	TRBJ1-3
CASSWLQLTGELFF	TGTGCCAGCAGTTGGCTGCAGTTGACCGGGGAGCTGTTTTTT	NA	NA	TRBV6-5	TRBJ2-2
CASRPDRGHRQPQHF	TGTGCCAGCAGGCCTGACAGGGGGCATCGTCAGCCCCAGCATTTT	TRBD1	NA	TRBV6-5	TRBJ1-5